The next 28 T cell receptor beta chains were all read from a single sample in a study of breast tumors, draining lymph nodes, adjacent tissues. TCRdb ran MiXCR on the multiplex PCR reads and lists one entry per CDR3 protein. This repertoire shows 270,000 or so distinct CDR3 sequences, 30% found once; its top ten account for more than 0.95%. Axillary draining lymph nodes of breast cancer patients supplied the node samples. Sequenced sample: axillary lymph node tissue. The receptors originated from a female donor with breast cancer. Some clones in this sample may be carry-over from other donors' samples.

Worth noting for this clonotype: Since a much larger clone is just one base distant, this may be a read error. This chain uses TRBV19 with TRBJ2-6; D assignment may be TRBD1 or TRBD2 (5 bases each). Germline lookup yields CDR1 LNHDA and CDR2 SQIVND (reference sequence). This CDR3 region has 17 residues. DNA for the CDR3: TGTGCCAGTAGTATGAAGGGGTCCCTGGCCGGGGCCAACGTCCTGAGTTTC. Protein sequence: CASSMKGSLAGANVLSF.

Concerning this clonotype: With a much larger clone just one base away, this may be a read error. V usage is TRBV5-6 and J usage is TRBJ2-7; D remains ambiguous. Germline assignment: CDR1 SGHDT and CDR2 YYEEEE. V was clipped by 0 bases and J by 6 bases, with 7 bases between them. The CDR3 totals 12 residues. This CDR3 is CASSLAVSEQYF. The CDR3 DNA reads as TGTGCCAGCAGCTTGGCAGTCTCCGAGCAGTACTTC.

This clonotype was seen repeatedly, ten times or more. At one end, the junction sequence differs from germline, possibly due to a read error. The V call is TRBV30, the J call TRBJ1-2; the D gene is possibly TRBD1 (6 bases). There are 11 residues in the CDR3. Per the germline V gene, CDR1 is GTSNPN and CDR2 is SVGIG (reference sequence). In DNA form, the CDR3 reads TGTGCCCGGAGAGGGGACACAGGCTACACCTTC. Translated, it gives CARRGDTGYTF.

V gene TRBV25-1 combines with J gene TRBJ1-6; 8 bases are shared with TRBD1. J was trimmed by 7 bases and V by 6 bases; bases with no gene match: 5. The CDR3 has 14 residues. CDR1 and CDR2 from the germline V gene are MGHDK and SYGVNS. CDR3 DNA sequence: TGTGCCAGCAGAGGGAGGACAGGGAATTCACCCCTCCACTTT. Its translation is CASRGRTGNSPLHF. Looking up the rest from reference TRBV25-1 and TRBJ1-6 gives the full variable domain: EADIYQTPRYLVIGTGKKITLECSQTMGHDKMYWYQQDPGMELHLIHYSYGVNSTEKGDLSSESTVSRIRTEHFPLTLESARPSHTSQYLCASRGRTGNSPLHFGNGTRLTVT.

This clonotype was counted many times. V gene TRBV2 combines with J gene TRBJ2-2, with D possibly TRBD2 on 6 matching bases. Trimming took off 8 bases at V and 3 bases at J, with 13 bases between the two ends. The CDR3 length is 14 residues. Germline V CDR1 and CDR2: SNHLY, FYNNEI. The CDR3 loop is CASRGGGYTGELFF. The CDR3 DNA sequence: TGTGCCAGCCGGGGAGGAGGGTACACCGGGGAGCTGTTTTTT.

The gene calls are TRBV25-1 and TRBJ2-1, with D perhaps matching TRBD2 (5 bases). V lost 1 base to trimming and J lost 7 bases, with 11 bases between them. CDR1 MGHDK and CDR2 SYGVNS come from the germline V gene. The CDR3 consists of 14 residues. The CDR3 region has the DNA TGTGCCAGCAGTGAATGGGGATCGGGGAATGAGCAGTTCTTC. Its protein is CASSEWGSGNEQFF.

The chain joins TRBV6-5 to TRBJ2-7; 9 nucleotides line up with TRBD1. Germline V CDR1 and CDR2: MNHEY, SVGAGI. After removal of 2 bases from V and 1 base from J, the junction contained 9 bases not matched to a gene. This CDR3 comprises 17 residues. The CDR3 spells CASSYHTPGQGSYEQYF. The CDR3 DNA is TGTGCCAGCAGTTACCACACTCCGGGACAGGGTTCCTACGAGCAGTACTTC.

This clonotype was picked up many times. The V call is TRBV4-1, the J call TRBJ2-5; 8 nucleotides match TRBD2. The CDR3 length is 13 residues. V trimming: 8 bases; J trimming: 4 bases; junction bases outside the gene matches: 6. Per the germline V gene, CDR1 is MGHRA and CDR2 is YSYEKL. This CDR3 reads CASCRGGAETQYF. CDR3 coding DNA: TGCGCCAGCTGCCGGGGGGGCGCAGAGACCCAGTACTTC.

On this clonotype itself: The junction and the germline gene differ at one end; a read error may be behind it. In nucleotides, the CDR3 is TGCGCCAGCAGCTTCCTCACGGGGGGAGTAGCGGGAACACATACGCAGTATTTT. Translated, it gives CASSFLTGGVAGTHTQYF. The chain is built from TRBV7-9 and TRBJ2-3; 8 bases agree with TRBD2. This CDR3 has 18 residues. The V gene's germline CDR1 is SEHNR and CDR2 FQNEAQ (reference sequence).

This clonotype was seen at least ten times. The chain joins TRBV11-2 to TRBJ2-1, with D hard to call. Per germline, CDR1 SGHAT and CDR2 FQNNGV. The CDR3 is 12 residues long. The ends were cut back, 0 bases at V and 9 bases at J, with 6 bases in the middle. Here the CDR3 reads CASSLDMTEQFF. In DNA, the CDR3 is TGTGCCAGCAGCTTAGATATGACTGAGCAGTTCTTC. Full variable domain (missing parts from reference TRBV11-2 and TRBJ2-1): EAGVAQSPRYKIIEKRQSVAFWCNPISGHATLYWYQQILGQGPKLLIQFQNNGVVDDSQLPKDRFSAERLKGVDSTLKIQPAKLEDSAVYLCASSLDMTEQFFGPGTRLTVL.

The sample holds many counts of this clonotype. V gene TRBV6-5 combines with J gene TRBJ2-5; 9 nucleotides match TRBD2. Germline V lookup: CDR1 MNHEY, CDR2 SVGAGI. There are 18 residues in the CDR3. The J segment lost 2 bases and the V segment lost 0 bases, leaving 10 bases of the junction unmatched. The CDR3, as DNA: TGTGCCAGCAGTTACTCGTTTTTGGCGGGAGGGAGGCAAGAGACCCAGTACTTC. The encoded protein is CASSYSFLAGGRQETQYF.

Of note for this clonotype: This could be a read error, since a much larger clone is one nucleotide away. Here the CDR3 DNA reads TGCGCCAGCAGCTTGGGAGTGAGACTCCTCTACAATGAGCGGTTCTTC. This sequence encodes CASSLGVRLLYNERFF. The chain links TRBV5-1 to TRBJ2-1, with no clear D. Germline V gene lookup returns CDR1 SGHRS and CDR2 YFSETQ. This CDR3 comprises 16 residues.

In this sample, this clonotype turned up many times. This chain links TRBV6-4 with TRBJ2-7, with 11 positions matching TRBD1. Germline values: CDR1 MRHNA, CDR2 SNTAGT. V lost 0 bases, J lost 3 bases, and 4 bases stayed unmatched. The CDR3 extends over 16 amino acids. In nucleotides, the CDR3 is TGTGCCAGCAGTGACTCAGCCGGGACAGGGGGCTACGAGCAGTACTTC. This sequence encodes CASSDSAGTGGYEQYF.

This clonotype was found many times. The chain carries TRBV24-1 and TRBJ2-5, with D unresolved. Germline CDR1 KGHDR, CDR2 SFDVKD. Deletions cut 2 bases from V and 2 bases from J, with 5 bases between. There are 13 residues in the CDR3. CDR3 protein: CATSDWSQETQYF. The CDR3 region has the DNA TGTGCCACCAGTGATTGGTCTCAAGAGACCCAGTACTTC.

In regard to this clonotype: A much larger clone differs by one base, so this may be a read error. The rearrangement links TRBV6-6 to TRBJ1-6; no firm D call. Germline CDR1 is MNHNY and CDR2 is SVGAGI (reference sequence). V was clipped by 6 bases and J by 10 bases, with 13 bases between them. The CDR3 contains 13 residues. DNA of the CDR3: TGTGCCAGCAGCCAATTCGGAGGATCACCCCTCCACTTT. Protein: CASSQFGGSPLHF.

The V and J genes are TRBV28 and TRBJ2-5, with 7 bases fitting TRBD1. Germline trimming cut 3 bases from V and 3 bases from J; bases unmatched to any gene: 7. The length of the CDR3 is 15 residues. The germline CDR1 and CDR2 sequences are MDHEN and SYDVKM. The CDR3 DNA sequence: TGTGCCAGCAGTTTTCCTGGGACAGCCGAAGAGACCCAGTACTTC. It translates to CASSFPGTAEETQYF.

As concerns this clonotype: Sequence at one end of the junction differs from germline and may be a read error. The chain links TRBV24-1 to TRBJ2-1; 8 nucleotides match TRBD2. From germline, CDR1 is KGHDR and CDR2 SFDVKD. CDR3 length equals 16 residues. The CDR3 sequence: CATSDPPRGRHDERFF. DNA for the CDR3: TGTGCCACCAGTGACCCCCCTCGCGGGAGGCATGATGAGCGGTTCTTC.

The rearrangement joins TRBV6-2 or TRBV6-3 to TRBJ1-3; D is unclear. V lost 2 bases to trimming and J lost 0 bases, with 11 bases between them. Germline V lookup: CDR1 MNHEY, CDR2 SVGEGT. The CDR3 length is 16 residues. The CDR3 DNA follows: TGTGCCAGCAGTTACGACGGGAGACCCTCTGGAAACACCATATATTTT. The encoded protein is CASSYDGRPSGNTIYF.

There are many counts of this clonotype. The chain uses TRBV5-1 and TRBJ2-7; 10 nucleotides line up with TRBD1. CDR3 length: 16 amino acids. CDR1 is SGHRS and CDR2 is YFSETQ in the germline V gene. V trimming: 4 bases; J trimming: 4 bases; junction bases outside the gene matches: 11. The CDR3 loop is CASSPTDRGKRYEQYF. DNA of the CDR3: TGCGCCAGCAGCCCCACGGACAGGGGGAAAAGGTACGAGCAGTACTTC.

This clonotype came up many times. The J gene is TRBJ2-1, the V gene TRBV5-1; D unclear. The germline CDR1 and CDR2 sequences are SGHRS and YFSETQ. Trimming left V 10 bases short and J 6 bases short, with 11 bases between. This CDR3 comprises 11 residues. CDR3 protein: CAELIGNEQFF. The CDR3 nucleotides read TGCGCCGAGCTGATTGGCAATGAGCAGTTCTTC.

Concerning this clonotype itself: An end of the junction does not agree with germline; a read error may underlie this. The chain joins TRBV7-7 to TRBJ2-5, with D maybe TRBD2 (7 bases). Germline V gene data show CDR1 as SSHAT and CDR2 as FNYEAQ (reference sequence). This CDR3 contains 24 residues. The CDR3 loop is CASSYNVAGFCAGLGGRDQETQYF. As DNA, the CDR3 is TGTGCTAGCAGCTACAATGTAGCGGGTTTTTGTGCGGGGCTCGGGGGCCGTGACCAAGAGACCCAGTACTTC.

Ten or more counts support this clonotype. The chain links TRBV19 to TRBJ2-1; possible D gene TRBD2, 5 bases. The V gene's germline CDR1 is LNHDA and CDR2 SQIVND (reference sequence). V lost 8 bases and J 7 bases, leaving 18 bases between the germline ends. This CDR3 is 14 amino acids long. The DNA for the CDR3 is TGTGCCAGTGGAATCTCACTAGGGTATAATGAGCAGTTCTTC. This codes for CASGISLGYNEQFF.

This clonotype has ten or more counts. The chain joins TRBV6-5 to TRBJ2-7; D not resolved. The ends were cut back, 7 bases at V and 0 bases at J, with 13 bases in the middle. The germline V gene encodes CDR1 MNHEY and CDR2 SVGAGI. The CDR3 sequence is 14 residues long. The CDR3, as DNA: TGTGCCAGCACCCCGACAAGGAGCTCCTACGAGCAGTACTTC. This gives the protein CASTPTRSSYEQYF.

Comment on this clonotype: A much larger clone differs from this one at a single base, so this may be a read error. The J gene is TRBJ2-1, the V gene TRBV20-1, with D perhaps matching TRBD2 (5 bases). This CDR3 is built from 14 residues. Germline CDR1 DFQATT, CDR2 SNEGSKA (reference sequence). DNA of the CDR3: TGCAGTGCTAGAGAGGCTAGCAGATACAATGAGCGGTTCTTC. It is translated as CSAREASRYNERFF.

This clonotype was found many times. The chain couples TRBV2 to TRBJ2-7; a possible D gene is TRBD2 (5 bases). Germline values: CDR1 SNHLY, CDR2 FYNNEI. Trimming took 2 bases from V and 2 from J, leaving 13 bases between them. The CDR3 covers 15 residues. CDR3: CASSELGEGPYEQYF. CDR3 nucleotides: TGTGCCAGCAGTGAACTCGGCGAGGGCCCCTACGAGCAGTACTTC.

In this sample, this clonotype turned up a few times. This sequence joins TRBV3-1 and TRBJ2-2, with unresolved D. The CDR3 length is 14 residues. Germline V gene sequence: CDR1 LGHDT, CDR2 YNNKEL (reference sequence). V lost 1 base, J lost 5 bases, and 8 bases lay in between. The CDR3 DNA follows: TGTGCCAGCAGCCAAGGACTGAAAACCGGGGAGCTGTTTTTT. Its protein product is CASSQGLKTGELFF.

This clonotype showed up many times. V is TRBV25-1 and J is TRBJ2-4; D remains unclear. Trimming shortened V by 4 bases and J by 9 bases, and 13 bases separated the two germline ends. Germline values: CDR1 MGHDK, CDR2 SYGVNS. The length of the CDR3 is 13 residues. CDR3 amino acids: CASSVSAQGIQYF. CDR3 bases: TGTGCCAGCAGTGTGTCGGCACAAGGCATTCAGTACTTC.

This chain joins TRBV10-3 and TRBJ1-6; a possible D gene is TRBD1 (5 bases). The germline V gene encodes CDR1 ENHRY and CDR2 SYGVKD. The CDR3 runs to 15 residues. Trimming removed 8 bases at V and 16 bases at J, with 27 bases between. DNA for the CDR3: TGTGCCATCGGGGAATTCGGGGGAAGAGATCATCCGCTCCACTTT. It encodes CAIGEFGGRDHPLHF.